The 2 T cell receptor beta chains below come from one sample, sequenced in a study of shared clonotypes between healthy human individuals. CD8 cells regarded as naive lacked CD45RO, were positively chosen for CCR7, and omitted terminally differentiated effector memory CD45RA+ cells. Using immunoSEQ multiplex PCR, the repertoire was profiled, and TCRdb retains in-frame clones only, with some absent. The repertoire holds about 2 million clones, with about 95% as singletons. The sequencing input was naive CD8+ T cells sorted from blood. These receptor sequences come from a man in his late teens or twenties in good health.

This clone was seen once. This sample includes further DNA sequences coding for the same CDR3. V usage is TRBV27 and J usage is TRBJ2-2; D unresolved. V lost 0 bases, J lost 1 base, and 3 bases lay in between. The germline CDR1 and CDR2 sequences are MNHEY and SMNVEV (reference sequence). The CDR3 totals 14 residues. The CDR3 DNA follows: TGTGCCAGCAGTTTATCTGGGAACACCGGGGAGCTGTTTTTT. Protein product: CASSLSGNTGELFF.

This chain connects TRBV28 to TRBJ1-5; 8 nucleotides match TRBD1. CDR1 and CDR2 (germline): MDHEN, SYDVKM. The CDR3 has 15 amino acids. The V gene end was trimmed by 4 bases and the J gene end by 6 bases; junction bases not matched to a gene: 8. CDR3 sequence: CASSSRTGSPQPQHF. The CDR3 DNA is TGTGCCAGCAGTTCCAGGACAGGGAGTCCTCAGCCCCAGCATTTT.